This is a list of T cell receptor beta chains from one sample in a study of cytomegalovirus exposure and HLA in healthy donors. Generated by immunoSEQ multiplex PCR, the TCRdb table keeps only in-frame clones and is missing some. Of about 120,000 clones in the sample, 85% are singletons; the top ten hold under 2.5%. Sequenced material: PBMCs. These receptors all stem from a woman aged 25 to 45 in good health and CMV-seronegative. The CDR3 runs from the conserved cysteine through the conserved F or W. The D gene is left open where the match is weak. Size values are once, few and many counts, or a class for expanded clones, and some rows have none.

>-|16|TRBJ1-3|-|TRBV18
CASSPPGLNSGNTIYF
TGTGCCAGCTCACCACCGGGACTGAACTCTGGAAACACCATATATTTT
>many|8|TRBJ1-1|TRBD1|TRBV29-1
CSVDRGDF
TGCAGCGTCGACAGGGGGGACTTT
>-|16|TRBJ1-5|-|TRBV19
CASRQRTEISNQPQHF
TGTGCCAGCCGCCAGAGGACAGAGATTAGCAATCAGCCCCAGCATTTT
>-|13|TRBJ1-6|-|TRBV30
CALAGPRGSPLHF
TGTGCATTGGCGGGCCCTCGGGGTTCACCCCTCCACTTT
>-|14|TRBJ1-1|TRBD1|TRBV18
CASTPDRTNTEAFF
TGTGCCAGCACCCCGGACAGGACGAACACTGAAGCTTTCTTT
>few|12|TRBJ1-2|-|TRBV27
CARGLDSYGYTF
TGTGCCAGGGGTTTGGACAGCTATGGCTACACCTTC
>-|17|TRBJ1-1|TRBD1|TRBV5-6
CASSLGQGALVNTEAFF
TGTGCCAGCAGCTTGGGACAGGGGGCGTTAGTGAACACTGAAGCTTTCTTT
>few|16|TRBJ1-2|TRBD1|TRBV6-6
CASSPGQGSLSYGYTF
TGTGCCAGCAGTCCTGGACAGGGATCCCTTTCTTATGGCTACACCTTC
>-|17|TRBJ2-3|-|TRBV14
CASSQDGGAGVRNTQYF
TGTGCCAGCAGCCAAGATGGTGGGGCAGGTGTTAGAAATACGCAGTATTTT
>-|15|TRBJ1-1|-|TRBV6-5
CASSYSKQGNTEAFF
TGTGCCAGCAGTTACTCGAAACAGGGGAACACTGAAGCTTTCTTT
>-|12|TRBJ2-5|-|TRBV18
CASSGSQETQYF
TGTGCCAGCTCAGGGAGCCAAGAGACCCAGTACTTC
>once|11|TRBJ1-1|-|TRBV28
CASRYASEAFF
TGTGCCAGCCGTTATGCCTCCGAGGCTTTCTTT
>-|13|TRBJ1-2|-|TRBV27
CASSLRAGNGYTF
TGTGCCAGCAGTTTAAGGGCAGGGAATGGCTACACCTTC
>-|15|TRBJ2-7|TRBD1|TRBV19
CASSTGTGIDYEQYF
TGTGCCAGTAGTACCGGGACAGGTATCGACTACGAGCAGTACTTC
>once|14|TRBJ2-3|-|TRBV19
CASSIDGHTDTQYF
TGTGCCAGTAGTATCGATGGGCATACAGATACGCAGTATTTT
>-|14|TRBJ2-7|-|TRBV19
CASSLSPGGYEQYF
TGTGCCAGTAGTCTAAGCCCCGGGGGCTACGAGCAGTACTTC
>-|16|TRBJ1-1|-|TRBV9
CASSVGTANLGTEAFF
TGTGCCAGCAGCGTAGGGACAGCCAACCTCGGCACTGAAGCTTTCTTT